This T cell receptor beta chain was retrieved from a study of cytomegalovirus exposure and HLA in healthy donors. Regarding the study as a whole: The study found most TCR sequences rare, yet found some public TCRs in many donors. A later analysis reportedly identified an Asian-associated ancestry cluster as carrying fewer N-insertions than the roughly 700-donor mean. A later examination showed that TCR association rates differed by HLA locus, with DRB1 most and HLA-C fewest. More clonal expansion characterized HLA-associated TCR beta chains than equally common others in a later analysis.

From germline, CDR1 is SGHRS and CDR2 YFSETQ. With 0 bases clipped from V and 3 bases from J, the junction kept 0 bases outside the gene matches. The length of the CDR3 is 14 residues. About this clone: The antigen remains undetermined.

The PCR used 60 Vbeta and 13 Jbeta primers. Measured with immunoSEQ multiplex PCR; TCRdb has only the in-frame clones, and not every one. The sample records over 100,000 clones, roughly two thirds being singletons. Material: PBMCs. The chain combines TRBV5-1 with TRBJ2-4; 7 nucleotides line up with TRBD1. This receptor was obtained from a man aged 40-50 years in good health and CMV-seronegative. Here the CDR3 DNA reads TGCGCCAGCAGCTTGGCAGGGGGCAAAAACATTCAGTACTTC. This gives the protein CASSLAGGKNIQYF. Variable domain in full (rest from reference TRBV5-1 and TRBJ2-4): KAGVTQTPRYLIKTRGQQVTLSCSPISGHRSVSWYQQTPGQGLQFLFEYFSETQRNKGNFPGRFSGRQFSNSRSEMNVSTLELGDSALYLCASSLAGGKNIQYFGAGTRLSVL.